The entry that follows covers one T cell receptor (beta chain) sequence. Its specificity is not known. These data originate in a study of CD8+ T cells in alopecia areata. The study, taken as a whole, reports: Affected scalp, especially in alopecia totalis/universalis, had a higher clonality than normal scalp did.

CD4+ and CD8+ T cells were sorted from PBMCs stained for CD3, CD4 and CD8. The V segment lost 3 bases and the J segment 7 bases; nucleotides outside the gene matches: 12. This CDR3 region has 15 residues. Germline-derived CDR1 and CDR2 are SGDLS and YYNGEE. Extraction of RNA preceded its reverse transcription into cDNA, which served as the sequencing template. Assay: immunoSEQ multiplex PCR; the TCRdb copy retains only in-frame clones and omits some. There are roughly 250,000 clones in the sample; approximately 61% occur only once, and 1% to 1.5% lies in the top ten. This chain links TRBV9 with TRBJ1-2; TRBD1 agrees at 7 bases. This clonotype was sampled from a human donor with alopecia areata. The sample in question was CD4+ T cells sorted from blood, obtained at week 0. In nucleotides, the CDR3 is TGTGCCAGCAGCGGGGGCCCCGACAGGGTCTTTGGCTACACCTTC. It encodes CASSGGPDRVFGYTF.